This TCR beta chain was sequenced in a study of OX40 agonist ivuxolimab in advanced cancers. Germline CDR1 reads SGHAT; CDR2 reads FQNNGV. The CDR3 has 13 residues. The V gene lost 5 bases and the J gene lost 11 bases, with 18 bases spanning the gap. Sequencing was performed with immunoSEQ multiplex PCR; in TCRdb, only in-frame clones are kept and a portion is missing. The sample records about 110,000 clones, more than 85% being singletons. This chain uses TRBV11-2 with TRBJ1-1; D gene unclear. The clonotype was recovered from an adult with an advanced solid tumor such as melanoma, head and neck, liver or kidney cancer. Sequences were derived from CD4+ or CD8+ T cells sorted from blood, sampled in a trial of the OX40 agonist ivuxolimab. As DNA, the CDR3 is TGTGCCAGCAGCCCGAAGCCAGCGGCTACGGCTTTCTTT. Translation gives CASSPKPAATAFF.